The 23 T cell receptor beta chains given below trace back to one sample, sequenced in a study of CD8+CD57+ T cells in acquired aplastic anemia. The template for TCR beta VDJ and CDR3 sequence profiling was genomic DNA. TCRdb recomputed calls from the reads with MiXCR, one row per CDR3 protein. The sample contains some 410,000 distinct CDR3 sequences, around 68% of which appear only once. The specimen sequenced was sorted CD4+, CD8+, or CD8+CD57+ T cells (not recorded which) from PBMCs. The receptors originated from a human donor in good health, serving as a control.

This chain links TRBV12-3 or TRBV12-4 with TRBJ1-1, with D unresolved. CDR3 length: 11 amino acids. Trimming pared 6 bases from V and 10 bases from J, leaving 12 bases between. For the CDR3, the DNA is TGTGCCAGCAGGTTGGAGGGTGGAGCTTTCTTT. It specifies CASRLEGGAFF.

The CDR3: CASSLNREPKEYLFF. In nucleotides, the CDR3 is TGTGCCAGCAGTCTAAACCGGGAGCCTAAGGAATACCTGTTTTTT. The V call is TRBV2, the J call TRBJ1-4; D is uncertain. CDR3 length: 15 residues. The V end lost 5 bases, the J end lost 14 bases, and 24 bases lay between the germline ends. Germline CDR1 is SNHLY and CDR2 is FYNNEI.

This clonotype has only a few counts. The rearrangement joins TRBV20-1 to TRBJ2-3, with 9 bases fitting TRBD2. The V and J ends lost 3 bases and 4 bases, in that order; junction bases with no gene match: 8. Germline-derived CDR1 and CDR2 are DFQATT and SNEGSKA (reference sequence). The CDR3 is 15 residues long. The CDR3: CSASRPGGGADTQYF. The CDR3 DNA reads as TGCAGTGCTAGTCGCCCGGGCGGGGGGGCAGATACGCAGTATTTT.

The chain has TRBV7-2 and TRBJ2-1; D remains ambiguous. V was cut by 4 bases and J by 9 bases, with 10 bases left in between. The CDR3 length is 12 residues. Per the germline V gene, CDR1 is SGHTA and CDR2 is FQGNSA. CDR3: CASSSEYGEQFF. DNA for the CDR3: TGTGCCAGCAGCTCGGAGTACGGTGAGCAGTTCTTC.

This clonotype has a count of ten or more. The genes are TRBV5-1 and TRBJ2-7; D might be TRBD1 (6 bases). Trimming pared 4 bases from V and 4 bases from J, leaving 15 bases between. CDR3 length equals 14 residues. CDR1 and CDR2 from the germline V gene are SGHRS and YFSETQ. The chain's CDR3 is CASSLTGMEYEQYF. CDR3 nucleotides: TGCGCCAGCAGCCTAACAGGGATGGAGTACGAGCAGTACTTC.

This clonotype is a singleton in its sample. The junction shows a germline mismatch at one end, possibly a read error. CDR3 DNA sequence: TGTGCCGGCAGCTTATCCCGGACAGACTACGCGCAGTACTTC. This sequence encodes CAGSLSRTDYAQYF. The chain uses TRBV7-2 and TRBJ2-7, with D possibly being TRBD1 (6 bases). Germline CDR1 is SGHTA and CDR2 is FQGNSA. This CDR3 comprises 14 residues.

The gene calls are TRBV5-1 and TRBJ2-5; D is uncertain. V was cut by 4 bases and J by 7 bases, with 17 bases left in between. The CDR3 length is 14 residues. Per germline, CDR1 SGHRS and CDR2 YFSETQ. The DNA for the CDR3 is TGCGCCAGCAGCCCGCCGCTAGACTCGGGGACCCAGTACTTC. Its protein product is CASSPPLDSGTQYF.

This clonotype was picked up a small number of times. For the CDR3, the DNA is TGCGCCAGCAGCTTGGGTGTGGCCGGCATTACGGAGACCCAGTACTTC. Protein: CASSLGVAGITETQYF. The genes are TRBV5-1 and TRBJ2-5, with unresolved D. Per germline, CDR1 SGHRS and CDR2 YFSETQ. Trimming took 0 bases from V and 5 from J, leaving 17 bases between them. The CDR3 contains 16 residues.

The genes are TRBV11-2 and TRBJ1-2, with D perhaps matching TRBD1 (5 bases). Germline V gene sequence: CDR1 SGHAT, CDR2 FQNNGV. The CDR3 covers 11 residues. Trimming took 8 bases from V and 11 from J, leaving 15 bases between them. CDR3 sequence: CASGGGDDYTF. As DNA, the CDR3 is TGTGCCAGCGGGGGAGGGGATGATTACACCTTC.

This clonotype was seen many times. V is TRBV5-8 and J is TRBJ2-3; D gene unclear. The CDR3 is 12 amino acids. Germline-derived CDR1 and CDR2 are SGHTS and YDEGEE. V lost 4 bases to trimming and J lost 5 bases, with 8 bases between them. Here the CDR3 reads CASSIRVDTQYF. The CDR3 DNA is TGTGCCAGCAGCATCCGGGTAGATACGCAGTATTTT.

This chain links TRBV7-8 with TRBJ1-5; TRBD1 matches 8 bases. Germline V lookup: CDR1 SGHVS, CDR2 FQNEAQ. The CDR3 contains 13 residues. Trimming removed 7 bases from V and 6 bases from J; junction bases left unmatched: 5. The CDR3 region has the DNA TGTGCCAGCACCCCAGGGGGCGGTCAGCCCCAGCATTTT. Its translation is CASTPGGGQPQHF.

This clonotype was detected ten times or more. Written as DNA, the CDR3 is TGTGCCAGCAACTTCTGGACTGCTGGAAACACCATATATTTT. Protein product: CASNFWTAGNTIYF. V is TRBV12-3 or TRBV12-4 and J is TRBJ1-3; D is unresolved. The CDR3 is made up of 14 amino acids. Trimming left V 7 bases short and J 2 bases short, with 12 bases between.

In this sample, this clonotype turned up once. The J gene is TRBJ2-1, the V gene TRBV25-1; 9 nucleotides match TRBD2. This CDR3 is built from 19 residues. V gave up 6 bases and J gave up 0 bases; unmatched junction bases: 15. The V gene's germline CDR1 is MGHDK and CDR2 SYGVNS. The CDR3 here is CASSLGPSGGSSSYNEQFF. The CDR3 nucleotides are TGTGCCAGCAGCTTAGGGCCCAGCGGGGGGTCGAGCTCCTACAATGAGCAGTTCTTC.

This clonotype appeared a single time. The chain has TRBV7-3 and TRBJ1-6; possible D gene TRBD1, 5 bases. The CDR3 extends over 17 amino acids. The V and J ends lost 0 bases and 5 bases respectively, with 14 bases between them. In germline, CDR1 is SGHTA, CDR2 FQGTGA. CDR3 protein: CASSLTVQGLDNSPLHF. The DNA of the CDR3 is TGTGCCAGCAGCTTAACTGTCCAGGGATTGGATAATTCACCCCTCCACTTT.

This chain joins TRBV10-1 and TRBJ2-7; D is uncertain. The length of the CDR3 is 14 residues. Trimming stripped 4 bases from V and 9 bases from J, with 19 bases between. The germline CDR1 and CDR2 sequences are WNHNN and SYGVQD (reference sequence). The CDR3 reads CASSGALDQEAQYF. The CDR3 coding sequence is TGCGCCAGCAGTGGAGCGCTGGACCAAGAGGCGCAGTACTTC.

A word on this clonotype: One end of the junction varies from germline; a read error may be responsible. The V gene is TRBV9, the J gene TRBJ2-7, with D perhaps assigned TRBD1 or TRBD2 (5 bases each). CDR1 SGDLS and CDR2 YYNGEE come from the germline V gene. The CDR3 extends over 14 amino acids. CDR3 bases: TGTGCCAGCAGCGTGTCGGGACGAGTATACGGGCAGTACTTC. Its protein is CASSVSGRVYGQYF.

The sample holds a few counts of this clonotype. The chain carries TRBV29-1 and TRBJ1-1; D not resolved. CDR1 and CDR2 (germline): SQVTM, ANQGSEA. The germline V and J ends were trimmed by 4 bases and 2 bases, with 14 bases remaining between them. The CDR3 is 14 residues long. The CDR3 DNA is TGCAGCGTTGCACCATTGACGGGAAACACTGAAGCTTTCTTT. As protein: CSVAPLTGNTEAFF.

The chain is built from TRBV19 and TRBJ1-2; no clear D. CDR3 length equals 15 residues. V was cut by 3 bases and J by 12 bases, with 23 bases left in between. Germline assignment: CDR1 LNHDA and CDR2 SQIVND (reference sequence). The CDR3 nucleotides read TGTGCCAGTAGTATTGGGTCTAGCAATCAGCCCCAGCACACCTTC. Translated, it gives CASSIGSSNQPQHTF. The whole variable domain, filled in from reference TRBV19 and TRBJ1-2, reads DGGITQSPKYLFRKEGQNVTLSCEQNLNHDAMYWYRQDPGQGLRLIYYSQIVNDFQKGDIAEGYSVSREKKESFPLTVTSAQKNPTAFYLCASSIGSSNQPQHTFGSGTRLTVV.

In DNA, the CDR3 is TGTGCCAGCAGCTTATTCGGAAGTAGAACTGAAGCTTTCTTT. It yields the protein CASSLFGSRTEAFF. The V call is TRBV7-2, the J call TRBJ1-1; D is unresolved. The CDR3 has 14 residues. Germline CDR1 SGHTA, CDR2 FQGNSA. Trimming cost V 2 bases and J 5 bases, with 12 bases left between them.

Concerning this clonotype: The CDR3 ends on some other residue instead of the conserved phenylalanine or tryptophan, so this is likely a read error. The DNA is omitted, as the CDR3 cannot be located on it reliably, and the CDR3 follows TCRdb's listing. CDR3 region: CASSFLAATNEKL. V gene TRBV7-9 combines with J gene TRBJ2-5. 13 amino acids form the CDR3, both terminal residues included. Looked up from germline, CDR1 is SEHNR and CDR2 is FQNEAQ (reference sequence).

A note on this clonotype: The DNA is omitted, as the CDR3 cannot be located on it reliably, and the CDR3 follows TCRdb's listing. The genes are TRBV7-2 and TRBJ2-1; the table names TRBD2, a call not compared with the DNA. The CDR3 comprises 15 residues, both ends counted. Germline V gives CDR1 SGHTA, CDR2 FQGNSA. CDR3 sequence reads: CASSPRGNEQYFGLF.

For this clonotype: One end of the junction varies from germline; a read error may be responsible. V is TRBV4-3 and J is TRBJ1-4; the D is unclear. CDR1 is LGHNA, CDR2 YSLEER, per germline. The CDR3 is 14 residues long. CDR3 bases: TGCGCCAGCAGCCAAGATCGTCTTAATGAAAAGCTGTTTTTT. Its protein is CASSQDRLNEKLFF.

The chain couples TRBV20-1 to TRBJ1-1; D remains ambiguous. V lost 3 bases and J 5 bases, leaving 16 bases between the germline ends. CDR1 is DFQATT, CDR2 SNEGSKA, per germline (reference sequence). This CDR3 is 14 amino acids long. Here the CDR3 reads CSASFCNTKTEAFF. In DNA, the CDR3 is TGCAGTGCTAGCTTCTGTAACACCAAAACTGAAGCTTTCTTT.